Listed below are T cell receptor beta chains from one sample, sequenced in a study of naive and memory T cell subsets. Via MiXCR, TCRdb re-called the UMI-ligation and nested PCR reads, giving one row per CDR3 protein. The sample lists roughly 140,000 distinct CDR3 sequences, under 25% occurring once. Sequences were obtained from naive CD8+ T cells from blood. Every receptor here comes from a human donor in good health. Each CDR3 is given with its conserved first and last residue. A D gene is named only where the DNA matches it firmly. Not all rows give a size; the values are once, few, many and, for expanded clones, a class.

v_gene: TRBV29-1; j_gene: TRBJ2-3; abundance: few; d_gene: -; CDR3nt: TGCAGCGCCGCCGGGACCACAGATACGCAGTATTTT; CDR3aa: CSAAGTTDTQYF
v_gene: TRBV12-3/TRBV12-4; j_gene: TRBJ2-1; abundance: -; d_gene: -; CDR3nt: TGTGCCAGCAGGAGCTCCTACAATGAGCAGTTCTTC; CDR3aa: CASRSSYNEQFF
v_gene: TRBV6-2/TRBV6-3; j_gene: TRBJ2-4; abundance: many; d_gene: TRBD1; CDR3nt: TGTGCCAGCAGCAAGGGGGCGCATGGGGACATTCAGTACTTC; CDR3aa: CASSKGAHGDIQYF
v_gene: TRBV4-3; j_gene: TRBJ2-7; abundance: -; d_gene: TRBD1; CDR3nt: TGCGCCAGCAGCTCAGGACAGGGGCGGTACGAGCAGTACTTC; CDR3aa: CASSSGQGRYEQYF
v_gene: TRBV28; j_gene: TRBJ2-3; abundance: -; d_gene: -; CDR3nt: TGTGCCAGCAATGGCGTAGGGGGAGGCTACACAGATACGCAGTATTTT; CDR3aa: CASNGVGGGYTDTQYF
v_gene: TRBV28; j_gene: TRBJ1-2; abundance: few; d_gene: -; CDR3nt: TGTGCCAGCAGTTTTATTTCTGACTATGGCTACACCTTC; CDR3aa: CASSFISDYGYTF
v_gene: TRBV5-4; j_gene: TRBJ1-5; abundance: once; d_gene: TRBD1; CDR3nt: TGTGCCAGCAGCTCCGGGACAGGTAGCAATCAGCCCCAGCATTTT; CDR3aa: CASSSGTGSNQPQHF
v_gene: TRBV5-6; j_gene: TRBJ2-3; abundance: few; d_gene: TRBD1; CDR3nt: TGTGCCAGCAGCCGGGACAGGGCAACGACGGCGGATACGCAGTATTTT; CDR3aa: CASSRDRATTADTQYF
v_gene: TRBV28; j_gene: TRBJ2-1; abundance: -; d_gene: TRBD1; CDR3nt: TGTGCCAGCAGTGATCCGGGACAGGGGATCAATGAGCAGTTCTTC; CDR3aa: CASSDPGQGINEQFF
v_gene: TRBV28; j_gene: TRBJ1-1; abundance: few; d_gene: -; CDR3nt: TGTGCCAGCAGCCCAGGGGTGCTGAACACTGAAGCTTTCTTT; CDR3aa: CASSPGVLNTEAFF
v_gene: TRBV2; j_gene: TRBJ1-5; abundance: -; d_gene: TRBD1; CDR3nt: TGTACCAGCACTGGGTTTCAGGGGGCGTTCGGCAATCAGCCCCAGCATTTT; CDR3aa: CTSTGFQGAFGNQPQHF
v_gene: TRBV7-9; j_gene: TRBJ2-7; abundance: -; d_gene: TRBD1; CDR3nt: TGTGCCAGCAGCTTGTGGGACAGTGCAATACGAGCGCAGTACTTC; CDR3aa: CASSLWDSAIRAQYF
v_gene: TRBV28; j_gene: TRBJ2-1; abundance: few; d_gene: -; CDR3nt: TGTGCCAGCAGTCCGACAAGGGGGTACAATGAGCAGTTCTTC; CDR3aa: CASSPTRGYNEQFF
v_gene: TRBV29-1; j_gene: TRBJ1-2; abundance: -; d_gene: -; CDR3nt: TGCAGCGTCGAAGCAGGGGACGGCTACACCTTC; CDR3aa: CSVEAGDGYTF
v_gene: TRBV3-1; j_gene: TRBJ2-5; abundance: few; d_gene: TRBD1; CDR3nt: TGTGCCAGCAGCCAAGTAGTACTGGGACAGGCGGATGAGACCCAGTACTTC; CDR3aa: CASSQVVLGQADETQYF
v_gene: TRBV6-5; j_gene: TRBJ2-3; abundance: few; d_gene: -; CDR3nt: TGTGCCAGCAGTTACTCAGTCGGCACAGATACGCAGTATTTT; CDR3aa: CASSYSVGTDTQYF
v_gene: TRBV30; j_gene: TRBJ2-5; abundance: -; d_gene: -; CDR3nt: TGTGCCTGGATGAGGTCGGGGGTTGGAAGTTCGGAGACCCAGTACTTC; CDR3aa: CAWMRSGVGSSETQYF
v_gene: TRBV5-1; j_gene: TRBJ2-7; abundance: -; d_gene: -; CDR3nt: TGCGCCAGCGCAGGGCTTTCGAGGATCTACGAGCAGTACTTC; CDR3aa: CASAGLSRIYEQYF
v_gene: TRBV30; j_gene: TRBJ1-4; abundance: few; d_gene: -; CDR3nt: TGTGCCTGGAGTGCCCGGACGGGTGAAAAACTGTTTTTT; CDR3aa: CAWSARTGEKLFF
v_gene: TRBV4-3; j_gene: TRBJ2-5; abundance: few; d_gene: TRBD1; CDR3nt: TGCGCCAGCAGCCAGGGGACAGGGATAACGGAGACCCAGTACTTC; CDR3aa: CASSQGTGITETQYF
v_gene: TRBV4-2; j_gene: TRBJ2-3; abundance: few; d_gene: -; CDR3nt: TGTGCCAGCAGCCAAGGCGGTAGCACAGATACGCAGTATTTT; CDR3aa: CASSQGGSTDTQYF
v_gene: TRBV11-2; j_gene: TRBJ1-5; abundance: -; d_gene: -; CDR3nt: TGTGCCAGCAGCTTGGGGCAGGAAGACAATCAGCCCCAGCATTTT; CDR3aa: CASSLGQEDNQPQHF
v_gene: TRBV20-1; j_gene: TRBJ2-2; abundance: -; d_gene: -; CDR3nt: TGCAGTGCTAGAGATCAGATTAACAGAGACACCGGGGAGCTGTTTTTT; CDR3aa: CSARDQINRDTGELFF
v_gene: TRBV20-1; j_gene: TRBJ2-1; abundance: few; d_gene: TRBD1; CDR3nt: TGCAGTGCTAGAGATCGCTCAGGGGGCTTTTGGGAGCAGTTCTTC; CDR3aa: CSARDRSGGFWEQFF
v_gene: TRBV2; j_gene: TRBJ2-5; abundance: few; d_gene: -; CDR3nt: TGTGCCAGCATTGATGGGGCCTACCAAGAGACCCAGTACTTC; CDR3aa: CASIDGAYQETQYF
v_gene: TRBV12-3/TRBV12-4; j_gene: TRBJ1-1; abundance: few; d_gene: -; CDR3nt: TGTGCCAGCAGTTTCCTCACAGGTGACACTGAAGCTTTCTTT; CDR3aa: CASSFLTGDTEAFF
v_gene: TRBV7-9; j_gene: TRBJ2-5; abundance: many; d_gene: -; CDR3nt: TGTGCCAGCAGCCCAGTAGAGACCCAGTACTTC; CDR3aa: CASSPVETQYF
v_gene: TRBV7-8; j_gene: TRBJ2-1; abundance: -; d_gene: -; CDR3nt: TGTGCCAGCAGCTTATCCGGACTCTCCTTTCTCGATGAGCAGTTCTTC; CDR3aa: CASSLSGLSFLDEQFF
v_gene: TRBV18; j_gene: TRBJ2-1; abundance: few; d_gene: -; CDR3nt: TGTGCCAGCTCACCATCATATTCAGGGGAGTCCTACAATGAGCAGTTCTTC; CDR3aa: CASSPSYSGESYNEQFF
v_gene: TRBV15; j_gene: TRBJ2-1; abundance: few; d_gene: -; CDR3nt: TGTGCCACTCCCTTACGGGTCTACAATGAGCAGTTCTTC; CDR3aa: CATPLRVYNEQFF
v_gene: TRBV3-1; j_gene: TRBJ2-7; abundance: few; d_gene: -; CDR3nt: TGTGCCAGCAGCCCGCCCCGCCCCTTTGACGAGCAGTACTTC; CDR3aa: CASSPPRPFDEQYF
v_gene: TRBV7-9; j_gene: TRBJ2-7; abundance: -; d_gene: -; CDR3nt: TGTGCCAGCCAACAGGTCAACGACGAGCAGTACTTC; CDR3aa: CASQQVNDEQYF
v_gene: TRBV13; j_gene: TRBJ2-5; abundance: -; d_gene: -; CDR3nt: TGTGCCAGCAGTTCCGACGACGACAGGCAAAGCGGGACCCAGTACTTC; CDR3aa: CASSSDDDRQSGTQYF
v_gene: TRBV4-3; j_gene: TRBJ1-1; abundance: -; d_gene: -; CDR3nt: TGCGCCAGCAGCCAAGATCCCGGCCTTTGGGCTTTCTTT; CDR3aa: CASSQDPGLWAFF
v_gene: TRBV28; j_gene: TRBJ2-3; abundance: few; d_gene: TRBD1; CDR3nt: TGTGCCAGCAGTGGAACAGGGGCCGATACCCCCGGTACGCAGTATTTT; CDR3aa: CASSGTGADTPGTQYF
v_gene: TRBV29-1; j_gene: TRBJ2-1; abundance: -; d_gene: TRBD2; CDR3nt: TGCAGCGTAGAGCGGGGAATATACAATGAGCAGTTCTTC; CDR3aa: CSVERGIYNEQFF
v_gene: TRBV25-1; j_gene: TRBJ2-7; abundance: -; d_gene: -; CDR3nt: TGTGCCAGCAGTGAATATTTCGTAACGGGAGAGGATTCATCCTACGAGCAGTACTTC; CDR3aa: CASSEYFVTGEDSSYEQYF
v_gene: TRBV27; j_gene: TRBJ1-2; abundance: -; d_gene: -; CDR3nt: TGTGCCAGCAGTCCCCAGGGTACCTATGGCTACACCTTC; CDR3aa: CASSPQGTYGYTF
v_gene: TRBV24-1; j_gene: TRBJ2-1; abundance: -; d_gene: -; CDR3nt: TGTGCCACCAGTGACCGCCCGGGACACACATTCAATGAGCAGTTCTTC; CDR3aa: CATSDRPGHTFNEQFF
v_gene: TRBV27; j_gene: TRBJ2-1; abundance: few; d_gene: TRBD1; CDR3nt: TGTGCCAGCAGTTCGACAGGGGGCTACTACAATGAGCAGTTCTTC; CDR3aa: CASSSTGGYYNEQFF